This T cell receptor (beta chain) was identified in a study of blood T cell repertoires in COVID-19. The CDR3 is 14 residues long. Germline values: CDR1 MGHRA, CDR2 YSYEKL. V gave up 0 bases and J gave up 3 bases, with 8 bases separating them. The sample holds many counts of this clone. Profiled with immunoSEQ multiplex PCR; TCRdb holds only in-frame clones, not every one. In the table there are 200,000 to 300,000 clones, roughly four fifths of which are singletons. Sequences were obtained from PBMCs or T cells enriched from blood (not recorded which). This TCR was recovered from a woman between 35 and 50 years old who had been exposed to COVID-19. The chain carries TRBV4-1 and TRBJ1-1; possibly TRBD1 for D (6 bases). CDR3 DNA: TGCGCCAGCAGCCAAGAGCACAGGGACACTGAAGCTTTCTTT. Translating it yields CASSQEHRDTEAFF.